The 8 T cell receptor beta chains given below trace back to one sample, sequenced in a study of early T cells in non-severe SARS-CoV-2 infection. TCRdb re-analysed the 5' RACE reads in MiXCR, keeping a single row per CDR3 protein. The sample has roughly 61,000 distinct CDR3 sequences, about a tenth seen once. The sequenced material came from whole blood. These receptors all stem from an adult who was a healthcare worker with PCR-confirmed SARS-CoV-2 infection or an uninfected control (not recorded which).

The gene calls are TRBV18 and TRBJ2-7; D remains ambiguous. The V and J ends lost 5 bases and 2 bases respectively, with 10 bases between them. CDR1 KGHSH and CDR2 LQKENI come from the germline V gene. CDR3 length: 13 amino acids. CDR3 residues: CASSIWITYEQYF. CDR3 coding DNA: TGTGCCAGCTCAATCTGGATCACCTACGAGCAGTACTTC.

This clonotype was counted a few times. The chain recombines TRBV18 with TRBJ2-4; 11 bases fit TRBD2. J was trimmed by 7 bases and V by 3 bases; bases with no gene match: 14. Germline V gene lookup returns CDR1 KGHSH and CDR2 LQKENI. The CDR3 totals 18 residues. CDR3 protein: CASSPTGTSGGKGNIQYF. The CDR3 DNA reads TGTGCCAGCTCACCCACCGGGACTAGCGGCGGTAAAGGCAACATTCAGTACTTC. Full variable domain (outside the CDR3, taken from reference TRBV18 and TRBJ2-4): NAGVMQNPRHLVRRRGQEARLRCSPMKGHSHVYWYRQLPEEGLKFMVYLQKENIIDESGMPKERFSAEFPKEGPSILRIQQVVRGDSAAYFCASSPTGTSGGKGNIQYFGAGTRLSVL.

This clonotype was recorded many times. The V gene is TRBV10-3, the J gene TRBJ1-2, with TRBD1 identical over 9 bases. Germline CDR1 is ENHRY and CDR2 is SYGVKD. With V trimmed by 6 bases and J by 8 bases, 7 bases remained unmatched. The CDR3 totals 13 residues. CDR3 nucleotides: TGTGCCATCAGACAGGGACAGGGAGACGGCTACACCTTC. Protein: CAIRQGQGDGYTF.

DNA of the CDR3: TGTGCCTGGGGCCTAGGACAGGGGGATTCACCCCTCCACTTT. Protein: CAWGLGQGDSPLHF. This chain links TRBV30 with TRBJ1-6, with 10 positions matching TRBD1. The germline gives CDR1 GTSNPN, CDR2 SVGIG (reference sequence). V lost 5 bases and J lost 8; bases outside the gene matches: 6. CDR3 length: 14 amino acids.

This clonotype was seen a handful of times. The V gene is TRBV11-2, the J gene TRBJ2-7; D is unclear. Germline CDR1 SGHAT, CDR2 FQNNGV. The V end was cut by 2 bases, the J end by 2 bases, with 7 bases between. The CDR3 has 13 residues. CDR3 coding DNA: TGTGCCAGCAGCTTAAGGGCAGCCTACGAGCAGTACTTC. Protein product: CASSLRAAYEQYF.

This clonotype was recorded a few times. This chain connects TRBV10-3 to TRBJ2-1; D possibly corresponds to TRBD2 (6 bases). V lost 6 bases, J lost 6 bases, and 6 bases lay in between. This CDR3 spans 11 amino acids. CDR1 and CDR2 from the germline V gene are ENHRY and SYGVKD. The DNA for the CDR3 is TGTGCCATCAGGACTAGCAATGAGCAGTTCTTC. Translation gives CAIRTSNEQFF.

This clonotype turned up a few times. This rearrangement joins TRBV7-9 to TRBJ1-6; TRBD1 matches 9 bases. This CDR3 spans 19 amino acids. The trim removed 0 bases at V and 7 bases at J, leaving 13 bases unmatched. Per the germline V gene, CDR1 is SEHNR and CDR2 is FQNEAQ (reference sequence). In DNA form, the CDR3 reads TGTGCCAGCAGCTTAGCACCGGGACAGGGAATTAGGAAGAATTCACCCCTCCACTTT. The encoded protein is CASSLAPGQGIRKNSPLHF.

This clonotype occurred a few times. V is TRBV7-2 and J is TRBJ2-1, with unresolved D. CDR3 length: 14 residues. V was cut by 0 bases and J by 13 bases, with 16 bases left in between. Germline V lookup: CDR1 SGHTA, CDR2 FQGNSA. The CDR3 DNA reads as TGTGCCAGCAGCTTAGCACGGGTAGCAGGTCTCCAGTTCTTC. Translated, it gives CASSLARVAGLQFF.